This T cell receptor (beta chain) was recovered during a study of cytomegalovirus exposure and HLA in healthy donors (dated by TCRdb to 2015 to 2018). Regarding the complete study: An earlier analysis of approximately 640 of the donors reported approximately 290 Gb of sequence data and more than 90 million unique TCR beta sequences from some 180 million T cells. Using immunosequencing, the study profiled T cell repertoires from approximately 700 subjects and related those repertoires to cytomegalovirus serostatus. A handful of DR-DQ haplotypes were treated as single units for association and clustering because of strong linkage in the cohort. The number of typed donors differed by locus: about 629-640 for A, B, C, DRB1 and DQB1; approximately 520 for DQA1; approximately 600 for DPA1; and around 450 for DPB1. Donor age, sex, ethnicity and CMV serostatus were collected together with the repertoire data. An early release covering roughly 600 HLA-typed donors comprised about 310 gigabases of sequencing data and around 86 million unique TCR sequences. In addition to the first cohort of about 650 subjects, a separate validation cohort of some 120 different subjects was used. A later analysis re-analyzed previously published TCR beta repertoires from 650 to 800 donors and added high-resolution HLA genotyping to study TCR occurrence patterns. The later analysis used no new phenotypic data to find candidate immune exposures, relying instead on TCR beta sequences and their occurrence across donors. Across 398 genotyped donors of the cohort, an average of roughly 250,000 unique TCR beta nucleotide sequences per donor were sequenced, and 15% to 20% of those sequences were non-productive. The aim of the study was to test whether cataloging public T cell receptors could identify signatures of past pathogen exposure. In a later genetic analysis, genome-wide SNP genotypes for about 65% of the roughly 700 donors were used, and that subset was treated as a discovery cohort. All discovery cohort repertoires had been generated using a single sequencing platform. An earlier analysis of roughly 600 of the donors used high-throughput TCR beta sequencing to judge whether each TCR beta V gene segment behaved as functional or pseudogenic. The genetic ancestry cluster associated with self-reported Caucasian donors included around four fifths of the roughly 400 genotyped donors. The study combined high-throughput TCR immunosequencing, statistical association of individual TCRs with disease status, and machine learning to predict cytomegalovirus infection status. Class I and class II HLA loci were covered by the typing at four-digit resolution.

The cohort consisted of 600 to 700 healthy bone marrow donors. Cohort members were all nominally healthy when sampled, although unrecorded immune exposures were likely present. The donor tested CMV seropositive and was one of the 289 seropositive cohort members. A peripheral blood sample was provided by each donor, and peripheral blood mononuclear cells were used for TCR beta sequencing. Genomic DNA extraction from the blood cell samples was performed with the Qiagen DNeasy Blood Extraction Kit. The investigation overall reported the following: In both the original and validation cohorts, the classifier was reported to diagnose cytomegalovirus status with high specificity and sensitivity. Compared with the roughly 720-donor mean, donors in an Asian-associated ancestry cluster had fewer N-insertions in productive TCRs, according to a later genetic analysis. A further reported finding was that TCR beta sequences accurately predicted the HLA-A and HLA-B alleles for most subjects in the first cohort. A later analysis associated 17,000 or so TCR beta sequences with specific HLA alleles at a false discovery rate of 0.05. A group of highly shared sequence variants was considered likely to be a technical artifact of the sequencing pipeline. In this cohort, only TCR beta chains were sequenced, and detectable features were limited by the absence of alpha or paired-chain data. An earlier analysis of around 600 of the donors showed that most TCR beta V segments appeared in productive rearrangements either about 87% or about 30% of the time, which broadly matched IMGT annotations. In the study, approximately 160 TCR beta chains were listed as associated with cytomegalovirus. CMV serostatus was the only immune exposure information available for the cohort. Because HLA typing was unavailable for some donors at each locus, only the typed subset was used in association tests. In vitro tests confirmed that a few of the cytomegalovirus-associated TCR beta chains recognize cytomegalovirus antigens. In a later analysis, the rate of TCR association differed among HLA loci, with DRB1 alleles having the most associated TCRs and HLA-C alleles having the fewest. When HLA alleles, especially DR and DQ, strongly co-occurred, TCR associations were difficult to assign to individual alleles. Over 15 rarely observed V segments, including chromosome 9 orphons, were excluded from the earlier analysis of about 610 of the donors because counts were too low. In a later analysis, several top co-occurrence clusters were reported to appear linked to parvovirus B19, influenza, CMV and Epstein-Barr virus. Most CMV-associated TCR beta chains appeared to be HLA-restricted in a later analysis, and the HLA associations seemed to be driven largely by CMV exposure. Across donors, most TCR sequences were observed very rarely, whereas some public TCRs were present in many individuals. Because the 87-base-pair reads could not distinguish some IMGT-functional V segments, including TRBV6-2 and TRBV6-3, those segments were excluded. It was suggested by the authors that the approach could potentially be generalized to other disease states and immunological phenotypes. The presence/absence analyses assumed that sequencing depth was roughly uniform across donors, and that assumption may not be true. A later analysis found that HLA-associated TCR beta chains were more clonally expanded and had lower generation probabilities than equally common non-associated chains. A later genetic analysis associated a missense DCLRE1C variant with V-gene and J-gene trimming of TCR beta chains, and an independent cohort replicated the association. Correlated functional status among segregating V segments might be attributable to linkage disequilibrium, but an unknown experimental factor could not be ruled out.

Looking up the germline V gene yields CDR1 SGHRS and CDR2 YFSETQ. Including cysteine and phenylalanine, the CDR3 has 11 amino acids. Only CDR3 DNA is held: 33 bases, read in frame from base 1. V and J are truncated by 4 bases and 2 bases respectively, leaving an intervening sequence of 3 bases. In regard to this clone: There is no known antigen for this receptor. Per-base quality was not reported, and no clone a single base away is much larger than it.

Receptors were amplified or captured by the immunoSEQ multiplex PCR assay. For the multiplex PCR, a mixture combining 60 forward primers for TCR Vbeta segments and 13 reverse primers for TCR Jbeta segments was used. The CDR3 region of rearranged TCR beta genes was amplified from genomic DNA by a multiplex PCR assay. The Illumina HiSeq System was used to sequence the amplified TCR beta libraries as 87-base-pair reads. The paper's data handling went like this. A later analysis tallied 75 million to 95 million unique TCR beta chains across the 650 to 750 repertoires, and around 9.9 million of those chains were shared by two or more donors. Raw reads were error-corrected and collapsed into unique sequences by a nearest-neighbor algorithm in which closely related sequences were merged to remove PCR and sequencing errors. To assign V, D and J gene segments, CDR3 sequences were aligned to IMGT reference sequences. For a sequence to be retained, a match of at least six nucleotides was required to both a V gene segment and a J gene segment. Rearrangements were called productive when the CDR3 lacked stop codons and stayed in frame with V and J; all others were non-productive. Following IMGT convention, CDR3 was defined as the stretch from the second conserved V-encoded cysteine to the conserved J-encoded phenylalanine. The earlier analysis of about 610 of the donors excluded any sequence lacking an unambiguous match to a single V gene segment. In an earlier analysis of 450 to 750 of the donors, a V segment was called functional when productive rearrangements were above 56.7%, and segregating when the standard deviation between donors exceeded 5%. To diagnose cytomegalovirus status from the catalog of TCR beta chain sequences, a statistical classification framework was built. A later analysis assigned V and J genes by comparing TCR nucleotide sequences with IMGT/GENE-DB human TR gene sequences. Using the TCRdist pipeline, a later analysis assigned CDR3 sequences along with most-parsimonious VDJ recombination scenarios. A later analysis defined each TCR beta chain by its CDR3 amino acid sequence plus V-gene family, and excluded reads lacking a unique V-gene family. As a way to deal with suspected cross-contamination and a sequencing artifact, a later analysis dropped 450 to 700 nucleotide sequences that were highly shared and had low generation probability. In a later analysis, a clonal expansion index was calculated for each public chain from normalized within-repertoire ranks of inferred template counts. In a later analysis, generation probabilities were computed using a VDJ recombination model fitted to out-of-frame rearrangements, and the results were checked against IGoR. Hypergeometric tests were used in a later analysis to score TCR-TCR, TCR-HLA and TCR-CMV co-occurrence, with a repertoire-size bias correction applied to the TCR pairs. In a later analysis, false discovery rates were estimated by permuting HLA or CMV assignments 20 times. In a later analysis, co-occurring TCRs were grouped using DBSCAN, and TCRdist sequence similarity was added for clustering within HLA-allele-positive subsets. Repertoires with fewer than 30,000 or more than 120,000 public chains, plus five repertoires with anomalous nucleotide sharing, were excluded from co-occurrence clustering. TCRdb obtained this table from immuneACCESS and retained in-frame rearrangements with V and J assigned. These tables miss some clones; where compared with another copy, unresolved V genes account for less than half of the shortfall, and the remainder is unexplained. V, J and clone size are those of that table, while D and trimming were read from the DNA. This sample gives tens of thousands of clones in total; around 72% of them show up just once. The biggest ten clones account for around 15% of the sample.

Sequencing used PBMCs. This receptor chain uses TRBV5-1 and TRBJ1-2, with the D gene not confidently named. This clonotype was sampled from a male donor in good health and CMV-seropositive. The DNA sequence is TGCGCCAGCAGCCTAAACTATGGCTACACCTTC. It codes for CASSLNYGYTF.